This T cell receptor (beta chain) was recorded in a study of cytomegalovirus exposure and HLA in healthy donors. Remarks on this clone: The target antigen is unknown.

In germline, CDR1 is SGHRS, CDR2 YFSETQ. The V and J ends lost 0 bases and 5 bases, in that order; junction bases with no gene match: 4. The CDR3 consists of 15 residues. Primers included in the PCR were 60 Vbeta and 13 Jbeta primers. The assay was immunoSEQ multiplex PCR, and TCRdb's table has in-frame clones only and misses some. The table shows approximately 90,000 clones, with 70% to 80% occurring only once. Whole-study results and caveats: When a later analysis compared HLA-associated TCR beta chains with equally common others, the HLA-associated chains turned out to be more clonally expanded and to have lower generation probabilities. Through in vitro validation, a few CMV-associated chains were shown to be specific for CMV antigens. HLA restriction was apparent for most CMV-associated TCR beta chains in a later analysis. Apart from CMV serostatus, no immune exposure information was available.

The chain is built from TRBV5-1 and TRBJ2-1, with 8 bases lining up with TRBD1. This sequence was found in a man aged 25-40 years in good health and CMV-seronegative. Sequencing input: PBMCs. The CDR3 loop is CASSLVRQGNNEQFF. CDR3 coding DNA: TGCGCCAGCAGCTTGGTACGACAGGGGAACAATGAGCAGTTCTTC.